The clone carrying this T cell receptor (beta chain) was counted at least ten times. One entry per CDR3 protein results from TCRdb running MiXCR on the RT-PCR reads. The sample carries approximately 4,200 distinct CDR3 sequences, around 31% recorded once. The V end was cut by 0 bases, the J end by 7 bases, with 16 bases between. This CDR3 comprises 16 residues. The receptor's source is a female donor with primary Sjogren's syndrome. The sample comprised memory CD4+ T cells from salivary gland. The rearrangement uses TRBV23-1 and TRBJ1-5; D ambiguous. TRBV23-1 is an ORF; its function is uncertain. The CDR3 loop is CASSQSWAKLKQPQHF. The CDR3 DNA sequence: TGCGCCAGCAGTCAATCCTGGGCCAAACTCAAACAGCCCCAGCATTTT.